The 11 T cell receptor beta chains listed next were all sequenced from one sample in a study of Graves' ophthalmopathy and Graves' hyperthyroidism. For repertoire sequencing, the TCR beta CDR3 regions were amplified from RNA transcripts. Second-round multiplex PCR followed a first-round RT-PCR using HTBI primers. A single record per CDR3 protein comes from TCRdb applying MiXCR to the multiplex PCR reads. The sample consists of hundreds of thousands of distinct CDR3 sequences, over 20% of them appearing once. Sequenced material: peripheral blood. These receptors all come from a woman aged 18-35 years with stable Graves' hyperthyroidism. Some clones in this sample may be carry-over from other donors' samples.

The J gene is TRBJ1-1, the V gene TRBV6-1, with 7 bases aligning to TRBD1. The length of the CDR3 is 13 residues. CDR1 is MNHNS and CDR2 is SASEGT in the germline V gene. Trimming cost V 6 bases and J 10 bases; bases outside gene matches: 11. In nucleotides, the CDR3 is TGTGCCAGCAGCACACTCCTTACAGGGGTAGCTTTCTTT. Its protein product is CASSTLLTGVAFF.

This clonotype was seen at least ten times. This rearrangement joins TRBV28 to TRBJ2-7; 8 nucleotides match TRBD1. This CDR3 comprises 15 residues. Unmatched junction bases numbered 5, after V lost 4 bases and J lost 0 bases. CDR1 MDHEN and CDR2 SYDVKM come from the germline V gene. The CDR3 spells CASSSYRGSSYEQYF. DNA of the CDR3: TGTGCCAGCAGTTCCTACAGGGGGAGCTCCTACGAGCAGTACTTC.

This clonotype is a singleton in its sample. The CDR3 reads CASSDLWDRAGQPQHF. In DNA, the CDR3 is TGTGCCAGCAGTGACTTATGGGACAGGGCCGGTCAGCCCCAGCATTTT. The genes are TRBV6-4 and TRBJ1-5, with 9 bases aligning to TRBD1. CDR3 length: 16 amino acids. Germline V lookup: CDR1 MRHNA, CDR2 SNTAGT. V was clipped by 1 base and J by 6 bases; unmatched bases: 7.

The chain joins TRBV20-1 to TRBJ2-2, with TRBD2 identical over 12 bases. The V gene's germline CDR1 is DFQATT and CDR2 SNEGSKA (reference sequence). This CDR3 comprises 16 residues. V gave up 6 bases and J gave up 4 bases; unmatched junction bases: 9. Here the CDR3 reads CSARLAGAPGTGELFF. CDR3 in DNA: TGCAGTGCGCGACTAGCGGGAGCTCCGGGCACCGGGGAGCTGTTTTTT.

This clonotype was found a few times. The J gene is TRBJ2-5, the V gene TRBV6-1, with D possibly being TRBD2 (8 bases). This CDR3 spans 18 amino acids. Germline V gene sequence: CDR1 MNHNS, CDR2 SASEGT. The V and J ends lost 6 bases and 0 bases respectively, with 23 bases between them. For the CDR3, the DNA is TGTGCCAGCAGCTCCCGGCCAGGGGGTAGCGGGGACCAAGAGACCCAGTACTTC. Translating it yields CASSSRPGGSGDQETQYF.

Details on this clonotype: The junction departs from germline at one end; a sequencing error may be responsible. The chain couples TRBV4-1 to TRBJ1-3, with TRBD1 matching 9 bases. CDR1 and CDR2 (germline): MGHRA, YSYEKL. This CDR3 comprises 16 residues. CDR3 nucleotide sequence: TGCGCCAGCAGCCAACCCGGACAGGGGTCTGGAAACACCATATGTTTT. Amino acid sequence: CASSQPGQGSGNTICF.

This clonotype was detected a few times. The V gene is TRBV11-2, the J gene TRBJ2-5; 7 bases match TRBD1. CDR1 and CDR2 from the germline V gene are SGHAT and FQNNGV. Trimming at V came to 2 bases and at J to 5 bases, leaving 5 bases not matched to a gene. This CDR3 is 14 amino acids long. CDR3 residues: CASSLPQGEETQYF. The CDR3 DNA reads as TGTGCCAGCAGCTTACCCCAGGGGGAGGAGACCCAGTACTTC.

This clonotype was detected ten times or more. This rearrangement joins TRBV5-1 to TRBJ2-7; D unresolved. Between the trimmed V and J ends, which lost 0 bases and 2 bases, there was a span of 9 bases. Looked up from germline, CDR1 is SGHRS and CDR2 is YFSETQ. This CDR3 has 14 residues. DNA for the CDR3: TGCGCCAGCAGCTTGGGGACGCAAACCTACGAGCAGTACTTC. Its protein product is CASSLGTQTYEQYF.

This clonotype was observed at least ten times. CDR3 nucleotide sequence: TGTGCCAGCAGTTTATTAAGGGGGAGAGGGGGAGACCCTGGCACTGAAGCTTTCTTT. It translates to CASSLLRGRGGDPGTEAFF. The rearrangement uses TRBV28 and TRBJ1-1; D is possibly TRBD1 (6 bases). Trimming cost V 1 base and J 4 bases, with 25 bases left between them. The CDR3 extends over 19 amino acids. The V gene's germline CDR1 is MDHEN and CDR2 SYDVKM.

This clonotype was picked up a small number of times. At one of its ends the junction is not consistent with the germline gene, which may arise from a read error. The chain combines TRBV11-2 with TRBJ2-7; either TRBD1 or TRBD2 may fit D (6 bases each). Germline V gene data show CDR1 as SGHAT and CDR2 as FQNNGV. The CDR3 contains 16 residues. The CDR3 is CASSLENYRGGYERYF. CDR3 DNA sequence: TGTGCCAGCAGCTTAGAGAACTACAGAGGGGGGTACGAGCGGTACTTC.

This clonotype was seen at least ten times. The J gene is TRBJ1-3, the V gene TRBV7-9; D not resolved. This CDR3 region has 14 residues. Trimming took off 5 bases at V and 3 bases at J, with 11 bases between the two ends. Germline CDR1 reads SEHNR; CDR2 reads FQNEAQ (reference sequence). CDR3 loop: CASSVGLGGNTIYF. CDR3 DNA: TGTGCCAGCAGCGTAGGGCTGGGTGGAAACACCATATATTTT.